This T cell receptor beta chain was identified during a study of cytomegalovirus exposure and HLA in healthy donors. Worth noting for this clone: Its antigen remains unidentified.

In the PCR, 60 Vbeta and 13 Jbeta primers were used. Per the study methods: The count from a later analysis was 65 million to 90 million unique TCR beta chains, around 10 million of them shared. Clones were sequenced by immunoSEQ multiplex PCR, and TCRdb holds only the in-frame ones, with some missing. V and J calls and clone size are given by that table; D and trimming were obtained from the DNA. The sample has more than 90,000 clones; about 79% are singletons. Findings and caveats of the study: Several top significant clusters appeared, in a later analysis, to be linked to common viral pathogens. Association of a missense DCLRE1C variant with TCR beta V- and J-gene trimming was reported in a later analysis. High sensitivity and specificity were reportedly achieved when the classifier diagnosed cytomegalovirus status.

With 0 bases removed from V and 0 bases from J, the gap between germline ends came to 6 bases. Germline V gene sequence: CDR1 LNHNV, CDR2 YYDKDF (reference sequence). The CDR3 has 15 amino acids. The rearrangement links TRBV15 to TRBJ2-1; D is unresolved. This clonotype was sampled from a man aged 50 to 59 in good health and CMV-seronegative. Sequenced material: PBMCs. The CDR3 here is CATSREYNSYNEQFF. As DNA, the CDR3 is TGTGCCACCAGCAGAGAATACAACTCCTACAATGAGCAGTTCTTC. Based on the CDR3 plus reference TRBV15 and TRBJ2-1, the full variable domain is DAMVIQNPRYQVTQFGKPVTLSCSQTLNHNVMYWYQQKSSQAPKLLFHYYDKDFNNEADTPDNFQSRRPNTSFCFLDIRSPGLGDTAMYLCATSREYNSYNEQFFGPGTRLTVL.